The source of this TCR beta chain is a study of PD-L1 blockade in urothelial cancer. Study background: In the patient group, about 90% of the roughly 29 were males with bladder-origin urothelial cancer. Blood gave a median 141,255 T cells. Study-wide points: Below-median TCR clonality that was measured in pretreatment blood predicted better survival.

A note on this clone: Its antigen is currently unknown.

Time point reported: peripheral blood 6 weeks after treatment start. Germline V lookup: CDR1 LGHNT, CDR2 FRNRAP. The CDR3 contains 14 residues. V was clipped by 7 bases and J by 4 bases; unmatched bases: 6. Repertoires were generated with immunoSEQ multiplex PCR, while TCRdb's copy carries only in-frame clones and drops some. The sample yields 50,000 or so clones, around 85% seen once. The clonotype was recovered from a man in his fifties with urothelial cancer. This specimen consisted of PBMCs, obtained around atezolizumab (anti-PD-L1) treatment. The chain links TRBV12-5 to TRBJ2-1; 8 nucleotides line up with TRBD2. CDR3 bases: TGTGCTAGTGACGGCGGCGGGGGGTACAATGAGCAGTTCTTC. Protein sequence: CASDGGGGYNEQFF.